This passage covers 16 T cell receptor beta chains from one sample sequenced in a study of T cell changes during pregnancy in multiple sclerosis. Sequencing used immunoSEQ multiplex PCR; TCRdb keeps in-frame clones, though not all of them. This sample has under 130,000 clones, with 92% found just once. Sequencing used peripheral blood, obtained after pregnancy. These receptors were obtained from a female donor with multiple sclerosis, enrolled in a pregnancy study.

The chain has TRBV5-1 and TRBJ2-5; 7 bases map to TRBD1. The end of the DNA fits TRBJ2-7 better, so the J call may be wrong. CDR1 is SGHRS, CDR2 YFSETQ, per germline. The CDR3 totals 14 residues. This CDR3 is CASSLDRGTYEQYF. The DNA of the CDR3 is TGCGCCAGCAGCTTGGACAGGGGAACCTACGAGCAGTACTTC.

This sequence joins TRBV27 and TRBJ2-6; D is undetermined. The CDR3 covers 14 residues. CDR1 and CDR2 (germline): MNHEY, SMNVEV (reference sequence). V dropped 7 bases and J dropped 4 bases, with 11 bases sitting between them. CDR3 in DNA: TGTGCCAGCACCCAGGCACTGGGGGCCAACGTCCTGACTTTC. Protein: CASTQALGANVLTF.

The rearrangement uses TRBV4-2 and TRBJ1-1, with D perhaps TRBD1 (5 bases). There are 14 residues in the CDR3. The V gene lost 0 bases and the J gene lost 5 bases, with 10 bases spanning the gap. Germline V CDR1 and CDR2: LGHNA, YNFKEQ. The CDR3, as DNA: TGTGCCAGCAGCCAAGATACAGGCCCTACTGAAGCTTTCTTT. This encodes CASSQDTGPTEAFF.

This chain links TRBV2 with TRBJ1-5; tentatively, D is TRBD1 (6 bases). The CDR3 extends over 14 amino acids. Germline assignment: CDR1 SNHLY and CDR2 FYNNEI. V lost 6 bases and J 0 bases, leaving 9 bases between the germline ends. CDR3 sequence: CASRRGYSNQPQHF. The CDR3 nucleotides are TGTGCCAGCAGAAGGGGGTATAGCAATCAGCCCCAGCATTTT.

As DNA, the CDR3 is TGTGCCAGCAGCTTAGTCGTGAGGGCCGGAGTCGGGGAGCTGTTTTTT. It specifies CASSLVVRAGVGELFF. The V gene is TRBV7-9, the J gene TRBJ2-2, with D possibly being TRBD2 (5 bases). The V gene's germline CDR1 is SEHNR and CDR2 FQNEAQ (reference sequence). The V end lost 1 base, the J end lost 7 bases, and 16 bases lay between the germline ends. The CDR3 has 16 amino acids.

In DNA, the CDR3 is TGTGCCAGCAGTGAAACCAGGGCTGGCTACACCTTC. As protein: CASSETRAGYTF. The chain is built from TRBV6-1 and TRBJ1-2; a possible D gene is TRBD1 (5 bases). This CDR3 has 12 amino acids. Deletions cut 2 bases from V and 7 bases from J, with 8 bases between. Germline lookup yields CDR1 MNHNS and CDR2 SASEGT.

The rearrangement joins TRBV19 to TRBJ2-3; possible D gene TRBD1, 5 bases. This CDR3 contains 15 residues. Germline V gene data show CDR1 as LNHDA and CDR2 as SQIVND (reference sequence). Trimming took 4 bases from V and 2 from J, leaving 13 bases between them. The CDR3 here is CASSSSDRTTDTQYF. CDR3 bases: TGTGCCAGTAGTAGCTCCGACAGAACCACAGATACGCAGTATTTT. The entire variable domain, with the rest obtained from reference TRBV19 and TRBJ2-3, is as follows: DGGITQSPKYLFRKEGQNVTLSCEQNLNHDAMYWYRQDPGQGLRLIYYSQIVNDFQKGDIAEGYSVSREKKESFPLTVTSAQKNPTAFYLCASSSSDRTTDTQYFGPGTRLTVL.

J is TRBJ2-5 and V is TRBV2; D not resolved. Germline lookup yields CDR1 SNHLY and CDR2 FYNNEI. V lost 6 bases and J 4 bases, leaving 18 bases between the germline ends. The CDR3 extends over 15 amino acids. The CDR3 loop reads CASSGQQMMIETQYF. The CDR3 region has the DNA TGTGCCAGCAGCGGCCAACAGATGATGATAGAGACCCAGTACTTC.

This chain connects TRBV5-1 to TRBJ2-5; 7 bases are shared with TRBD2. Germline CDR1 is SGHRS and CDR2 is YFSETQ. Trimming took 0 bases from V and 5 from J; bases not matched to a gene: 10. This CDR3 spans 16 amino acids. The CDR3 DNA reads TGCGCCAGCAGCTTGGGTACTAGCGCCCTGGGGGAGACCCAGTACTTC. Translation: CASSLGTSALGETQYF.

The chain uses TRBV7-2 and TRBJ2-2; the D gene is possibly TRBD2 (5 bases). Trimming took 3 bases from V and 6 from J, leaving 11 bases between them. Germline CDR1 and CDR2: SGHTA and FQGNSA. This CDR3 comprises 14 residues. CDR3 nucleotide sequence: TGTGCCAGCAGCTTTACTGACTATCCCGGGGAGCTGTTTTTT. This encodes CASSFTDYPGELFF. Using reference TRBV7-2 and TRBJ2-2 for the parts outside the CDR3, the full variable domain is GAGVSQSPSNKVTEKGKDVELRCDPISGHTALYWYRQSLGQGLEFLIYFQGNSAPDKSGLPSDRFSAERTGGSVSTLTIQRTQQEDSAVYLCASSFTDYPGELFFGEGSRLTVL.

CDR3 amino acids: CASSRTGTNEQFF. The CDR3 bases are TGTGCCAGCAGCCGGACAGGGACAAATGAGCAGTTCTTC. V usage is TRBV7-9 and J usage is TRBJ2-1, with 8 bases lining up with TRBD1. The ends lost 5 bases at V and 7 bases at J; junction bases unmatched: 4. Germline CDR1 and CDR2: SEHNR and FQNEAQ (reference sequence). This CDR3 comprises 13 residues.

This chain uses TRBV5-4 with TRBJ2-5, with D possibly matching TRBD2 (6 bases). The CDR3 is 13 amino acids. Trimming stripped 4 bases from V and 5 bases from J, with 12 bases between. Germline CDR1 is SGHNT and CDR2 is YYREEE (reference sequence). The CDR3 coding sequence is TGTGCCAGCAGCCCAAGCGGGCGGGAGACCCAGTACTTC. It encodes CASSPSGRETQYF.

This clone was recorded once. The genes are TRBV19 and TRBJ2-2; weak D call: TRBD2 (7 bases). Germline-derived CDR1 and CDR2 are LNHDA and SQIVND (reference sequence). Trimming stripped 8 bases from V and 1 base from J, with 14 bases between. This CDR3 is 15 amino acids long. The chain's CDR3 is CASGGLAENTGELFF. The DNA for the CDR3 is TGTGCCAGTGGGGGGCTAGCGGAGAACACCGGGGAGCTGTTTTTT. Full variable domain (outside the CDR3, taken from reference TRBV19 and TRBJ2-2): DGGITQSPKYLFRKEGQNVTLSCEQNLNHDAMYWYRQDPGQGLRLIYYSQIVNDFQKGDIAEGYSVSREKKESFPLTVTSAQKNPTAFYLCASGGLAENTGELFFGEGSRLTVL.

The V call is TRBV5-1, the J call TRBJ2-1; TRBD1 agrees at 8 bases. This CDR3 region has 21 residues. J gave up 3 bases and V 3 bases, and 23 bases lay outside the gene matches. Germline-derived CDR1 and CDR2 are SGHRS and YFSETQ. The CDR3 DNA reads as TGCGCCAGCAGCTCAGGGACAGGACCCCTGCCCCCCGATGCCCTCTACAATGAGCAGTTCTTC. Translating gives CASSSGTGPLPPDALYNEQFF.

Turning to this clone: The sample contains more than one DNA sequence encoding this CDR3. The chain joins TRBV27 to TRBJ1-5; possible D gene TRBD1, 5 bases. Germline CDR1 reads MNHEY; CDR2 reads SMNVEV (reference sequence). V was shortened by 2 bases and J by 0 bases, with 5 bases between the two germline ends. CDR3 length equals 14 residues. CDR3 coding DNA: TGTGCCAGCAGTTTACAGGGTAGCAATCAGCCCCAGCATTTT. This encodes CASSLQGSNQPQHF.

There are a few counts of this clone. This rearrangement joins TRBV7-3 to TRBJ1-1; D uncertain. CDR1 and CDR2 (germline): SGHTA, FQGTGA. Trimming cost V 1 base and J 3 bases, with 6 bases left between them. The CDR3 covers 13 residues. CDR3 nucleotides: TGTGCCAGCAGCTTAATGAGGGACACTGAAGCTTTCTTT. Amino acids: CASSLMRDTEAFF.